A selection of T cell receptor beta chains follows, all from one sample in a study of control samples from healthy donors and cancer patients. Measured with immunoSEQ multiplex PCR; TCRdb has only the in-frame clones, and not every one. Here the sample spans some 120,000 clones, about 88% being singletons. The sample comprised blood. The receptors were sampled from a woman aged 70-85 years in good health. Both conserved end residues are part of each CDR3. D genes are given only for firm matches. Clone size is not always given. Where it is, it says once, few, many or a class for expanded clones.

CDR3 protein: CASSERVVAGDTQYF
CDR3 DNA: TGCGCCAGCAGCGAGAGAGTGGTGGCCGGCGATACGCAGTATTTT
V gene: TRBV5-1
D gene: -
clone size: once
J gene: TRBJ2-3

CDR3 protein: CASSVARGFNSPLHF
CDR3 DNA: TGTGCCAGCAGTGTGGCTAGGGGGTTTAATTCACCCCTCCACTTT
V gene: TRBV2
D gene: -
clone size: few
J gene: TRBJ1-6

CDR3 protein: CASSDMGLGQPQHF
CDR3 DNA: TGTGCCAGCAGTGATATGGGGCTAGGGCAGCCCCAGCATTTT
V gene: TRBV2
D gene: -
clone size: -
J gene: TRBJ1-5

CDR3 protein: CASRLGTSNQPQHF
CDR3 DNA: TGTGCCAGCAGACTAGGGACCTCCAATCAGCCCCAGCATTTT
V gene: TRBV7-2
D gene: -
clone size: -
J gene: TRBJ1-5

CDR3 protein: CAISALSVMGGDEQYF
CDR3 DNA: TGTGCCATCAGTGCTCTCTCGGTGATGGGTGGGGACGAGCAGTACTTC
V gene: TRBV10-3
D gene: -
clone size: few
J gene: TRBJ2-7

CDR3 protein: CASSSPGALNTGELFF
CDR3 DNA: TGTGCCAGCAGCTCACCAGGGGCTCTGAACACCGGGGAGCTGTTTTTT
V gene: TRBV7-6
D gene: -
clone size: -
J gene: TRBJ2-2

CDR3 protein: CASSLGHGTGNTIYF
CDR3 DNA: TGTGCCAGCAGCCTGGGACACGGGACTGGAAACACCATATATTTT
V gene: TRBV5-4
D gene: -
clone size: -
J gene: TRBJ1-3

CDR3 protein: CASSQGQGVRQPQHF
CDR3 DNA: TGTGCCAGCAGCCAGGGACAGGGAGTACGTCAGCCCCAGCATTTT
V gene: TRBV3-1/TRBV3-2
D gene: TRBD1
clone size: -
J gene: TRBJ1-5

CDR3 protein: CATAGQGDQPQHF
CDR3 DNA: TGTGCCACCGCGGGACAGGGGGATCAGCCCCAGCATTTT
V gene: TRBV27
D gene: TRBD1
clone size: -
J gene: TRBJ1-5

CDR3 protein: CASSTQAGRTEAFF
CDR3 DNA: TGTGCCAGTAGTACCCAGGCGGGACGAACTGAAGCTTTCTTT
V gene: TRBV19
D gene: -
clone size: -
J gene: TRBJ1-1

CDR3 protein: CASSVTTTGETQYF
CDR3 DNA: TGTGCCAGCAGCGTAACAACTACTGGCGAGACCCAGTACTTC
V gene: TRBV9
D gene: -
clone size: -
J gene: TRBJ2-5

CDR3 protein: CASSQIAGGGETQYF
CDR3 DNA: TGTGCCAGCAGCCAGATAGCGGGGGGAGGGGAGACCCAGTACTTC
V gene: TRBV7-2
D gene: TRBD2
clone size: -
J gene: TRBJ2-5

CDR3 protein: CASSFSSGDTDTQYF
CDR3 DNA: TGCGCCAGCAGCTTCTCTAGCGGGGACACAGATACGCAGTATTTT
V gene: TRBV5-1
D gene: TRBD2
clone size: -
J gene: TRBJ2-3

CDR3 protein: CASSFLGFGTQYF
CDR3 DNA: TGTGCCAGCAGCTTCCTGGGGTTTGGGACCCAGTACTTC
V gene: TRBV5-6
D gene: -
clone size: -
J gene: TRBJ2-5

CDR3 protein: CASSGTWDMNTEAFF
CDR3 DNA: TGTGCCAGTAGTGGCACGTGGGACATGAACACTGAAGCTTTCTTT
V gene: TRBV19
D gene: -
clone size: -
J gene: TRBJ1-1

CDR3 protein: CASSYSLEQITDTQYF
CDR3 DNA: TGTGCCAGCAGTTACTCCCTAGAACAAATCACAGATACGCAGTATTTT
V gene: TRBV6-2/TRBV6-3
D gene: -
clone size: -
J gene: TRBJ2-3

CDR3 protein: CASSYLQGSEKLFF
CDR3 DNA: TGTGCCAGCAGCTATTTACAGGGAAGTGAAAAACTGTTTTTT
V gene: TRBV5-6
D gene: -
clone size: -
J gene: TRBJ1-4

CDR3 protein: CASSKGTGAINQPQHF
CDR3 DNA: TGTGCCAGCAGCAAGGGGACAGGGGCCATCAATCAGCCCCAGCATTTT
V gene: TRBV6-6
D gene: TRBD1
clone size: -
J gene: TRBJ1-5

CDR3 protein: CASSLRAGGVNTIYF
CDR3 DNA: TGTGCCAGCAGTTTAAGGGCAGGGGGCGTAAACACCATATATTTT
V gene: TRBV27
D gene: TRBD1
clone size: few
J gene: TRBJ1-3

CDR3 protein: CASRTSSGGESYEQYF
CDR3 DNA: TGTGCCAGCAGGACCTCTAGCGGGGGGGAATCCTACGAGCAGTACTTC
V gene: TRBV6-6
D gene: TRBD2
clone size: -
J gene: TRBJ2-7

CDR3 protein: CATSDHTRERGGPTQYF
CDR3 DNA: TGTGCCACCAGTGACCACACCCGGGAGCGGGGGGGCCCTACGCAGTATTTT
V gene: TRBV24-1
D gene: TRBD2
clone size: -
J gene: TRBJ2-3

CDR3 protein: CASSADTTSGANVLTF
CDR3 DNA: TGCGCCAGCAGCGCGGACACCACCTCTGGGGCCAACGTCCTGACTTTC
V gene: TRBV5-1
D gene: -
clone size: -
J gene: TRBJ2-6

CDR3 protein: CASGIGETQYF
CDR3 DNA: TGTGCTAGTGGTATCGGAGAGACCCAGTACTTC
V gene: TRBV12-5
D gene: -
clone size: -
J gene: TRBJ2-5

CDR3 protein: CASSLGGTYSYEQYF
CDR3 DNA: TGTGCCAGCAGCTTAGGAGGGACCTATTCATACGAGCAGTACTTC
V gene: TRBV7-2
D gene: -
clone size: -
J gene: TRBJ2-7

CDR3 protein: CASSPGQGGETQYF
CDR3 DNA: TGTGCCAGCTCACCGGGACAGGGAGGAGAGACCCAGTACTTC
V gene: TRBV18
D gene: TRBD1
clone size: -
J gene: TRBJ2-5

CDR3 protein: CASSLNTGEPQHF
CDR3 DNA: TGTGCCAGCAGTTTAAACACGGGCGAACCCCAGCATTTT
V gene: TRBV12-3/TRBV12-4
D gene: -
clone size: -
J gene: TRBJ1-5

CDR3 protein: CASSAAGVREKLFF
CDR3 DNA: TGTGCCAGCAGTGCGGCAGGGGTGAGAGAAAAACTGTTTTTT
V gene: TRBV2
D gene: -
clone size: -
J gene: TRBJ1-4

CDR3 protein: CASRPWDEGEQFF
CDR3 DNA: TGCGCCAGCAGACCTTGGGATGAGGGTGAGCAGTTCTTC
V gene: TRBV5-1
D gene: -
clone size: -
J gene: TRBJ2-1

CDR3 protein: CASSYSKGTTLHF
CDR3 DNA: TGTGCCAGCAGTTACTCAAAGGGAACTACCCTCCACTTT
V gene: TRBV6-2/TRBV6-3
D gene: -
clone size: -
J gene: TRBJ1-6

CDR3 protein: CASSFPGGDYGYTF
CDR3 DNA: TGTGCCAGCAGCTTCCCAGGGGGTGACTATGGCTACACCTTC
V gene: TRBV7-2
D gene: TRBD1
clone size: -
J gene: TRBJ1-2

CDR3 protein: CASSLGGGRYNSPLHF
CDR3 DNA: TGCGCCAGCAGCTTGGGGGGCGGCAGGTATAATTCACCCCTCCACTTT
V gene: TRBV5-1
D gene: -
clone size: -
J gene: TRBJ1-6

CDR3 protein: CASSLAGQEEYNQPQHF
CDR3 DNA: TGTGCCAGCAGCTTAGCGGGACAGGAAGAGTACAATCAGCCCCAGCATTTT
V gene: TRBV7-8
D gene: TRBD1
clone size: -
J gene: TRBJ1-5

CDR3 protein: CASKGGRDQPQHF
CDR3 DNA: TGTGCCAGCAAAGGCGGCAGGGATCAGCCCCAGCATTTT
V gene: TRBV2
D gene: -
clone size: -
J gene: TRBJ1-5